This T cell receptor (beta chain) stems from a study of monozygotic twins with inflammatory bowel disease. General study results and limits: Resolution of different T cell subtypes was not achieved. Twins with IBD were found to have lower TCRbeta diversity (inverse Simpson) than healthy co-twins.

TCRdb re-called the 5' RACE reads and gives one entry per CDR3 protein, without DNA. With tens of thousands of distinct CDR3 sequences in the sample, the ten largest clones hold about 5%. With regard to this clonotype: Its antigen is unknown.

The clonotype comes from a human donor with ulcerative colitis or Crohn's disease, or a healthy co-twin of an affected twin (not recorded which). The source material was blood.

The CDR3 reads CASRNQGFEAFF. V usage is TRBV6-1 and J usage is TRBJ1-1; as DNA is missing, the TRBD1 call by TCRdb cannot be tested. This CDR3 spans 12 amino acids. Germline values: CDR1 MNHNS, CDR2 SASEGT.